Following are 23 T cell receptor beta chains from one sample sequenced in a study of blood T cell repertoires in COVID-19 (TCRdb year 2020). The library was produced with the immunoSEQ multiplex PCR assay. The immuneACCESS repertoire file appears here via TCRdb, limited to in-frame rearrangements. These files lack a portion of the clones; in checked studies, under half of the deficit traces to unresolved V genes, and the cause of the others is not known. The sample includes roughly 290,000 clones, with about nine tenths observed a single time. The biggest ten clones account for more than 6% of the sample. The sample consisted of peripheral blood. These receptors were taken from a young woman with COVID-19, enrolled during active disease.

The chain recombines TRBV28 with TRBJ1-1; 7 positions match TRBD1. Trimming took 5 bases from V and 1 from J; bases not matched to a gene: 4. Germline V gene data show CDR1 as MDHEN and CDR2 as SYDVKM. The CDR3 has 14 residues. The CDR3 sequence is CASSPWTGNTEAFF. CDR3 coding DNA: TGTGCCAGCAGTCCCTGGACAGGGAACACTGAAGCTTTCTTT.

This clone has a handful of counts. The chain uses TRBV5-1 and TRBJ2-7; the match to TRBD2 covers 16 bases. V lost 1 base to trimming and J lost 7 bases; unmatched junction nucleotides: 11. Germline V gives CDR1 SGHRS, CDR2 YFSETQ. The CDR3 totals 18 residues. The DNA of the CDR3 is TGCGCCAGCAGCTTGAGGACCGGGACTAGCGGGAGGGCGGCTGAGCAGTACTTC. Residues: CASSLRTGTSGRAAEQYF.

This chain joins TRBV2 and TRBJ2-7; TRBD2 matches at 14 bases. CDR3 length: 17 amino acids. The V gene end was trimmed by 6 bases and the J gene end by 6 bases; junction bases not matched to a gene: 13. The germline V gene has CDR1 SNHLY and CDR2 FYNNEI. In DNA, the CDR3 is TGTGCCAGCAGGGGACTAGCGGGGGAGCCGAGGGGTCTCGAGCAGTACTTC. It translates to CASRGLAGEPRGLEQYF.

This clone was detected only once. The V call is TRBV27, the J call TRBJ2-4; D is perhaps TRBD1 (6 bases). Germline-derived CDR1 and CDR2 are MNHEY and SMNVEV (reference sequence). Trimming left V 6 bases short and J 3 bases short, with 18 bases between. This CDR3 is built from 16 residues. For the CDR3, the DNA is TGTGCCAGCAGCGCGCACAGGGTAGTTGACAAAAACATTCAGTACTTC. It is translated as CASSAHRVVDKNIQYF.

V usage is TRBV6-2 or TRBV6-3 and J usage is TRBJ2-5, with 7 bases lining up with TRBD1. V was clipped by 1 base and J by 5 bases; unmatched bases: 1. CDR1 and CDR2 from the germline V gene are MNHEY and SVGEGT. The CDR3 extends over 13 amino acids. CDR3 in amino acids: CASSYFRGETQYF. The CDR3 nucleotides are TGTGCCAGCAGTTACTTCAGGGGGGAGACCCAGTACTTC.

In regard to this clone: Other DNA sequences in this sample translate to the same CDR3. The genes are TRBV9 and TRBJ2-1, with TRBD2 identical over 8 bases. V shed 2 bases and J 0 bases; nucleotides not matched to a gene: 1. The germline CDR1 and CDR2 sequences are SGDLS and YYNGEE. This CDR3 comprises 15 residues. CDR3 bases: TGTGCCAGCAGCGTGAGCGGGAGCTCCTACAATGAGCAGTTCTTC. This sequence encodes CASSVSGSSYNEQFF.

The rearrangement joins TRBV20-1 to TRBJ2-7, with D possibly matching TRBD1 (5 bases). V was cut by 3 bases and J by 2 bases, with 17 bases left in between. The CDR3 covers 15 residues. Germline CDR1 reads DFQATT; CDR2 reads SNEGSKA (reference sequence). CDR3 loop: CSASLDTFIAYEQYF. In nucleotides, the CDR3 is TGCAGTGCTAGTCTGGACACTTTTATCGCCTACGAGCAGTACTTC.

The chain employs TRBV2 and TRBJ2-1; D possibly corresponds to TRBD1 (6 bases). Per the germline V gene, CDR1 is SNHLY and CDR2 is FYNNEI. V was clipped by 8 bases and J by 0 bases, with 14 bases between them. There are 15 residues in the CDR3. The CDR3 here is CASGRVGASYNEQFF. Here the CDR3 DNA reads TGTGCCAGCGGCCGGGTGGGGGCCTCCTACAATGAGCAGTTCTTC.

V usage is TRBV19 and J usage is TRBJ2-7; TRBD1 aligns across 7 bases. With V trimmed by 4 bases and J by 6 bases, 6 bases remained unmatched. CDR3 length: 13 residues. Germline values: CDR1 LNHDA, CDR2 SQIVND (reference sequence). The CDR3 protein is CASSRSRDSEQYF. Here the CDR3 DNA reads TGTGCCAGTAGTAGATCCCGGGACAGCGAGCAGTACTTC.

The chain's CDR3 is CASSPRSNQPQHF. In DNA form, the CDR3 reads TGTGCCAGCAGTCCCCGTAGCAATCAGCCCCAGCATTTT. This sequence joins TRBV6-2 or TRBV6-3 and TRBJ1-5; D gene unclear. Trimming took 5 bases from V and 0 from J, leaving 5 bases between them. This CDR3 is built from 13 residues. The V gene's germline CDR1 is MNHEY and CDR2 SVGEGT.

The chain combines TRBV19 with TRBJ1-1; D perhaps matches TRBD1 (5 bases). V dropped 7 bases and J dropped 5 bases, with 17 bases sitting between them. CDR1 is LNHDA and CDR2 is SQIVND in the germline V gene (reference sequence). This CDR3 has 14 amino acids. The CDR3 spells CASISLGGKTEAFF. The CDR3 nucleotides read TGTGCCAGTATATCTCTCGGGGGGAAGACTGAAGCTTTCTTT.

The V gene is TRBV5-5, the J gene TRBJ2-1; the match to TRBD2 covers 14 bases. This CDR3 region has 17 residues. Germline V gene data show CDR1 as SGHKS and CDR2 as YYEKEE (reference sequence). The ends lost 3 bases at V and 5 bases at J; junction bases unmatched: 7. CDR3 in amino acids: CASSYRPGLAGDNEQFF. The CDR3 coding sequence is TGTGCCAGCAGCTACCGACCGGGACTAGCGGGAGACAATGAGCAGTTCTTC.

The genes are TRBV6-5 and TRBJ2-5; D is perhaps TRBD2 (5 bases). CDR3 length: 14 residues. Germline V gene data show CDR1 as MNHEY and CDR2 as SVGAGI. The V and J ends lost 1 base and 8 bases respectively, with 14 bases between them. As DNA, the CDR3 is TGTGCCAGCAGTTACTATCGTGGGAGTCAAACCCAGTACTTC. Amino acids: CASSYYRGSQTQYF.

The chain couples TRBV28 to TRBJ2-6, with 8 bases lining up with TRBD1. The V and J ends lost 4 bases and 0 bases, in that order; junction bases with no gene match: 2. The CDR3 covers 16 residues. Germline CDR1 and CDR2: MDHEN and SYDVKM. The CDR3 loop reads CASSSGQVSGANVLTF. The CDR3 bases are TGTGCCAGCAGTTCGGGACAGGTCTCTGGGGCCAACGTCCTGACTTTC.

The CDR3 reads CAWLGTGNTGELFF. DNA of the CDR3: TGTGCCTGGCTGGGGACAGGGAACACCGGGGAGCTGTTTTTT. The chain couples TRBV30 to TRBJ2-2, with 8 bases aligning to TRBD1. The V gene end was trimmed by 5 bases and the J gene end by 1 base; junction bases not matched to a gene: 3. Per the germline V gene, CDR1 is GTSNPN and CDR2 is SVGIG (reference sequence). The CDR3 spans 14 residues.

The table lists this clone with a count of one. The chain joins TRBV14 to TRBJ2-7, with unresolved D. Germline values: CDR1 SGHDN, CDR2 FVKESK. Trimming removed 7 bases from V and 7 bases from J, with 11 bases in between. This CDR3 spans 11 amino acids. The chain's CDR3 is CASTSGVEQYF. The CDR3 DNA sequence: TGTGCCAGCACGTCGGGTGTTGAGCAGTACTTC.

The rearrangement links TRBV7-9 to TRBJ2-1; TRBD2 matches 10 bases. The V and J ends lost 3 bases and 5 bases, in that order; junction bases with no gene match: 4. Looked up from germline, CDR1 is SEHNR and CDR2 is FQNEAQ (reference sequence). This CDR3 is 15 amino acids long. The CDR3 spells CASSLALAGDNEQFF. The CDR3 coding sequence is TGTGCCAGCAGCTTGGCCCTAGCGGGGGACAATGAGCAGTTCTTC.

The gene calls are TRBV5-3 and TRBJ1-1; 9 nucleotides agree with TRBD1. TRBV5-3 is annotated as an ORF whose role is uncertain. Losses at the gene ends were 4 bases for V and 4 bases for J; bases not matched to a gene: 14. This CDR3 is 17 amino acids long. CDR3 loop: CARSRPKGQGMSTEAFF. The CDR3 nucleotides are TGTGCCAGAAGCCGACCAAAGGGACAGGGAATGAGCACTGAAGCTTTCTTT.

This rearrangement joins TRBV5-1 to TRBJ2-7, with 9 bases aligning to TRBD2. Germline-derived CDR1 and CDR2 are SGHRS and YFSETQ. Trimming removed 2 bases from V and 0 bases from J; junction bases left unmatched: 6. This CDR3 contains 16 residues. The chain's CDR3 is CASSFELAGSSYEQYF. CDR3 DNA sequence: TGCGCCAGCAGCTTCGAACTAGCGGGTAGCTCCTACGAGCAGTACTTC. Filled out from reference TRBV5-1 and TRBJ2-7, the complete variable domain reads KAGVTQTPRYLIKTRGQQVTLSCSPISGHRSVSWYQQTPGQGLQFLFEYFSETQRNKGNFPGRFSGRQFSNSRSEMNVSTLELGDSALYLCASSFELAGSSYEQYFGPGTRLTVT.

The chain has TRBV27 and TRBJ1-1; D gene unclear. Germline CDR1 reads MNHEY; CDR2 reads SMNVEV (reference sequence). V was pared by 7 bases and J by 10 bases, with 16 bases between. This CDR3 region has 12 residues. The CDR3 sequence: CASKTSSGRAFF. CDR3 in DNA: TGTGCCAGCAAAACCTCTTCCGGGAGAGCTTTCTTT.

V is TRBV4-3 and J is TRBJ2-7; TRBD1 might be the D (6 bases). The germline V gene has CDR1 LGHNA and CDR2 YSLEER. The V gene lost 3 bases and the J gene lost 1 base, with 10 bases spanning the gap. This CDR3 comprises 14 residues. CDR3 residues: CASSHTTGSYEQYF. CDR3 nucleotide sequence: TGCGCCAGCAGCCATACTACAGGGTCCTACGAGCAGTACTTC.

This chain connects TRBV6-6 to TRBJ2-5, with 12 positions matching TRBD2. CDR1 MNHNY and CDR2 SVGAGI come from the germline V gene (reference sequence). The CDR3 is made up of 14 amino acids. V lost 2 bases to trimming and J lost 11 bases; unmatched junction nucleotides: 6. Written as DNA, the CDR3 is TGTGCCAGCAGTTACAGACTAGCGGGAGTTGAGCAGTACTTC. It encodes CASSYRLAGVEQYF.

This clone was found a few times. The genes are TRBV5-1 and TRBJ1-5; D uncertain. The germline V and J ends were trimmed by 3 bases and 9 bases, with 13 bases remaining between them. The length of the CDR3 is 13 residues. Germline CDR1 reads SGHRS; CDR2 reads YFSETQ. CDR3 amino acids: CASSWEGDGPQHF. The CDR3 DNA reads as TGCGCCAGCAGCTGGGAGGGCGACGGGCCCCAGCATTTT. The variable domain in full, with the rest retrieved from reference TRBV5-1 and TRBJ1-5, is KAGVTQTPRYLIKTRGQQVTLSCSPISGHRSVSWYQQTPGQGLQFLFEYFSETQRNKGNFPGRFSGRQFSNSRSEMNVSTLELGDSALYLCASSWEGDGPQHFGDGTRLSIL.